The rows below give T cell receptor beta chains drawn from one sample of a study of T-cell memory formation after mild COVID-19. TCRdb itself ran the 5' RACE reads through MiXCR, one entry per CDR3 protein. Of around 260,000 distinct CDR3 sequences listed, under 20% were seen once; the top ten hold 20% to 25%. Specimen: PBMCs or a T cell subset sorted from them (not recorded which). Receptors were obtained from a man aged 18 to 29 who had mild COVID-19 (a few samples of this study predate the infection). Cell type and time point are not known. The CDR3 runs from the conserved cysteine through the conserved F or W. Each record gives: J gene, V gene, D gene, clone size, CDR3 protein, CDR3 DNA. The D gene is left open where the match is weak. A clone size is listed for some rows: how often the clone was seen (once, few, many), or a class if it is expanded.

TRBJ2-5	TRBV3-1	-	-	CASSQDLLGPTPGETQYF	TGTGCCAGCAGCCAAGATCTATTAGGGCCCACCCCAGGAGAGACCCAGTACTTC
TRBJ1-5	TRBV6-1	-	-	CASQGWDQPQHF	TGTGCCAGCCAGGGTTGGGATCAGCCCCAGCATTTT
TRBJ2-1	TRBV9	-	-	CASSVAQGGFRNEQFF	TGTGCCAGCAGCGTAGCTCAGGGAGGTTTTCGCAATGAGCAGTTCTTC
TRBJ2-1	TRBV6-2/TRBV6-3	-	-	CASSYTAPEQFF	TGTGCCAGCAGTTACACGGCCCCGGAGCAGTTCTTC
TRBJ1-1	TRBV7-9	-	few	CASSGRQTGNTEAFF	TGTGCCAGCAGCGGGCGACAGACAGGGAACACTGAAGCTTTCTTT
TRBJ2-3	TRBV7-2	-	few	CASSLAPTGATQYF	TGTGCCAGCAGCTTAGCCCCGACGGGGGCTACGCAGTATTTT
TRBJ2-2	TRBV4-1	-	many	CASSQASGTGELFF	TGCGCCAGCAGCCAAGCGTCTGGAACCGGGGAGCTGTTTTTT
TRBJ2-1	TRBV7-8	TRBD2	few	CASSPIRSGGASNEQFF	TGTGCCAGCAGCCCGATCCGTAGCGGGGGGGCCAGCAATGAGCAGTTCTTC
TRBJ2-1	TRBV4-2	TRBD1	medium-sized	CASSQDVGTGGHEQFF	TGTGCCAGCAGCCAAGATGTAGGGACAGGGGGGCATGAGCAGTTCTTC
TRBJ2-1	TRBV7-8	-	-	CASSRGRDNSYNEQFF	TGTGCCAGCAGCCGTGGGCGAGACAACTCCTACAATGAGCAGTTCTTC
TRBJ2-3	TRBV14	-	-	CASSQLVTGNTQYF	TGTGCCAGCAGCCAATTAGTGACGGGCAATACGCAGTATTTT
TRBJ2-5	TRBV10-3	TRBD2	few	CAIRGREAQETQYF	TGTGCCATCAGGGGCCGGGAGGCGCAAGAGACCCAGTACTTC
TRBJ1-1	TRBV4-2	-	few	CASSQDYRANTEAFF	TGTGCCAGCAGCCAAGATTACAGAGCGAACACTGAAGCTTTCTTT
TRBJ1-2	TRBV7-2	-	few	CASSFYRDPGDGYTF	TGTGCCAGCAGCTTTTACCGGGATCCTGGCGATGGCTACACCTTC
TRBJ1-4	TRBV5-1	-	-	CASNREPNEKLFF	TGCGCCAGCAACAGGGAGCCTAATGAAAAACTGTTTTTT
TRBJ2-1	TRBV9	TRBD2	once	CASSVGDSGEPYYNEQFF	TGTGCCAGCAGCGTAGGTGATAGCGGGGAACCTTACTACAATGAGCAGTTCTTC
TRBJ2-7	TRBV20-1	TRBD2	few	CSARARGVEQYF	TGCAGTGCTAGAGCCCGGGGGGTCGAGCAGTACTTC
TRBJ2-7	TRBV4-2	-	-	CASRGASVYEQYF	TGTGCCAGCCGGGGGGCGTCAGTTTACGAGCAGTACTTC
TRBJ2-1	TRBV5-1	TRBD2	-	CASSLIQRGSYNEQFF	TGCGCCAGCAGCTTGATCCAGCGGGGCTCCTACAATGAGCAGTTCTTC
TRBJ2-5	TRBV6-5	-	many	CASSASDGQETQYF	TGTGCCAGCAGTGCTTCGGACGGACAAGAGACCCAGTACTTC
TRBJ2-7	TRBV15	TRBD1	-	CATSRVGTGVYEQYF	TGTGCCACCAGCAGAGTTGGGACAGGGGTCTACGAGCAGTACTTC
TRBJ2-5	TRBV6-6	TRBD1	few	CASSYDGTGNHF	TGTGCCAGCAGTTACGATGGGACAGGGAACCACTTC
TRBJ1-1	TRBV7-8	TRBD1	few	CASSRDRGREAFF	TGTGCCAGCAGCAGGGACAGGGGGCGTGAAGCTTTCTTT
TRBJ2-5	TRBV11-2	TRBD1	-	CASSPTGEETQYF	TGTGCCAGCAGCCCAACAGGGGAAGAGACCCAGTACTTC
TRBJ2-1	TRBV24-1	TRBD1	few	CATSETDRDPYNEQFF	TGTGCCACCAGTGAAACTGACAGGGATCCCTACAATGAGCAGTTCTTC
TRBJ2-5	TRBV11-2	TRBD2	few	CASSPSLGREQETQYF	TGTGCCAGCAGCCCCTCGTTGGGGAGGGAGCAAGAGACCCAGTACTTC
TRBJ1-4	TRBV27	TRBD1	-	CARHIDRGPSPRATNEKLFF	TGTGCCAGACACATCGACAGGGGACCCAGTCCTAGGGCAACTAATGAAAAACTGTTTTTT
TRBJ1-4	TRBV7-9	-	-	CASRGRNNEKLFF	TGTGCCAGCAGGGGCAGGAATAATGAAAAACTGTTTTTT
TRBJ2-2	TRBV7-6	-	many	CASSLGTTDTGELFF	TGTGCCAGCAGCTTAGGGACTACGGATACCGGGGAGCTGTTTTTT
TRBJ2-4	TRBV6-6	TRBD2	-	CASSPPTGTSGGLAKNIQYF	TGTGCCAGCAGTCCGCCAACCGGGACTAGCGGGGGGTTAGCCAAAAACATTCAGTACTTC
TRBJ2-3	TRBV4-3	-	-	CASSQDMIAVTDTQYF	TGCGCCAGCAGCCAAGATATGATAGCAGTAACAGATACGCAGTATTTT
TRBJ2-5	TRBV5-1	-	many	CASREIGRLETQYF	TGCGCCAGCAGAGAAATCGGGCGATTGGAGACCCAGTACTTC
TRBJ1-2	TRBV5-1	-	-	CASSMTGARDDYTF	TGCGCCAGCAGCATGACCGGGGCCAGGGACGACTACACCTTC
TRBJ2-3	TRBV4-1	-	-	CASTLRETDTQYF	TGCGCCAGCACCTTAAGGGAGACAGATACGCAGTATTTT
TRBJ1-1	TRBV7-9	-	few	CASSLRGAGATEAFF	TGTGCCAGCAGCTTACGGGGGGCCGGAGCCACTGAAGCTTTCTTT
TRBJ1-1	TRBV7-2	-	many	CASSFSMNTEAFF	TGTGCCAGCAGCTTTAGTATGAACACTGAAGCTTTCTTT
TRBJ1-5	TRBV27	TRBD1	once	CASSPGTGVGRQPQHF	TGTGCCAGCAGTCCCGGGACAGGGGTCGGACGGCAGCCCCAGCATTTT
TRBJ1-2	TRBV19	-	few	CASNPYGRRYLTYGYTF	TGTGCCAGTAATCCGTACGGCAGACGATATCTCACCTATGGCTACACCTTC
TRBJ2-7	TRBV7-8	-	-	CASSLAPSGEQYF	TGTGCCAGCAGCTTAGCCCCCTCGGGCGAGCAGTACTTC
TRBJ2-1	TRBV5-1	-	-	CASSLERRGDYNEQFF	TGCGCCAGCAGCTTGGAGAGACGGGGTGACTACAATGAGCAGTTCTTC
TRBJ2-5	TRBV4-2	TRBD2	few	CASSPEGLAGLETQYF	TGTGCCAGCAGCCCCGAGGGACTAGCGGGATTAGAGACCCAGTACTTC
TRBJ2-3	TRBV5-1	-	few	CASSFGGTILDTQYF	TGCGCCAGCAGCTTTGGGGGGACGATCTTGGATACGCAGTATTTT
TRBJ1-1	TRBV7-3	-	few	CASSLAGLANTEAFF	TGTGCCAGCAGCTTGGCGGGACTCGCAAACACTGAAGCTTTCTTT
TRBJ2-7	TRBV7-9	-	-	CACSLVYEQYF	TGTGCCTGCTCCCTCGTCTACGAGCAGTACTTC
TRBJ2-2	TRBV6-5	-	-	CASSRTRSPRTGELFF	TGTGCCAGCAGTCGAACCCGATCGCCGCGCACCGGGGAGCTGTTTTTT
TRBJ2-2	TRBV6-1	-	many	CASSEELANTGELFF	TGTGCCAGCAGTGAAGAACTAGCGAACACCGGGGAGCTGTTTTTT
TRBJ2-2	TRBV3-1	-	-	CASNPTGSGELFF	TGTGCCAGCAACCCGACGGGCTCCGGGGAGCTGTTTTTT
TRBJ1-2	TRBV5-1	TRBD1	few	CADPSPETGRGRGYTF	TGCGCCGACCCCTCCCCAGAGACAGGGAGAGGACGAGGCTACACCTTC
TRBJ2-5	TRBV11-2	-	-	CASSLYGVEETQYF	TGTGCCAGCAGCTTATACGGGGTAGAAGAGACCCAGTACTTC
TRBJ2-5	TRBV6-5	TRBD1	-	CASRVTGGRRETQYF	TGTGCCAGCAGGGTTACAGGGGGCCGACGAGAGACCCAGTACTTC
TRBJ1-6	TRBV20-1	TRBD1	few	CSARKGQGAHNSPLHF	TGCAGTGCTAGAAAAGGACAGGGGGCACATAATTCACCCCTCCACTTT